These 10 T cell receptor beta chains were sequenced from one sample in a study of blood T cell repertoires in COVID-19. Sequencing used immunoSEQ multiplex PCR; TCRdb keeps in-frame clones, though not all of them. The table lists a few hundred thousand clones, approximately 91% of them singletons. Sequenced sample: peripheral blood. These receptors came from a woman between 55 and 75 years old with acute or convalescent COVID-19.

This chain connects TRBV7-2 to TRBJ2-1; 8 bases are a match to TRBD2. This CDR3 spans 14 amino acids. CDR1 is SGHTA, CDR2 FQGNSA, per germline. With 5 bases clipped from V and 9 bases from J, the junction kept 9 bases outside the gene matches. The CDR3: CASSLMAGGGEQFF. CDR3 DNA: TGTGCCAGCAGCCTGATGGCGGGGGGCGGTGAGCAGTTCTTC.

The chain couples TRBV18 to TRBJ2-1; 8 bases map to TRBD1. CDR1 and CDR2 from the germline V gene are KGHSH and LQKENI. V was pared by 6 bases and J by 7 bases, with 11 bases of the junction left unmatched. This CDR3 has 15 amino acids. Written as DNA, the CDR3 is TGTGCCAGCTCCCCCAAGGACAGGGTGCAGAATGAGCAGTTCTTC. The encoded protein is CASSPKDRVQNEQFF.

This rearrangement joins TRBV28 to TRBJ1-1; 9 nucleotides line up with TRBD1. The germline V gene encodes CDR1 MDHEN and CDR2 SYDVKM. CDR3 length: 16 residues. J was trimmed by 4 bases and V by 6 bases; bases with no gene match: 12. In DNA form, the CDR3 reads TGTGCCAGCAGGTTACGGACAGGGGTGGTAAGCACTGAAGCTTTCTTT. Its protein product is CASRLRTGVVSTEAFF.

This clone appeared once. The chain links TRBV6-2 or TRBV6-3 to TRBJ2-5; no definite D call. V was trimmed by 6 bases and J by 2 bases, leaving 13 bases between them. CDR3 length: 14 amino acids. Germline values: CDR1 MNHEY, CDR2 SVGEGT. CDR3 in amino acids: CASSRTTLQETQYF. The CDR3 DNA is TGTGCCAGCAGCAGAACTACACTACAAGAGACCCAGTACTTC.

A single count supports this clone. The gene calls are TRBV6-5 and TRBJ1-1; no firm D call. Trimming removed 0 bases from V and 5 bases from J, with 10 bases in between. Germline V gene data show CDR1 as MNHEY and CDR2 as SVGAGI. CDR3 length: 14 residues. CDR3 in amino acids: CASSYSVEGTEAFF. CDR3 coding DNA: TGTGCCAGCAGTTACTCAGTGGAGGGAACTGAAGCTTTCTTT.

The chain's CDR3 is CASSLLRNEQFF. CDR3 coding DNA: TGTGCCAGCAGCTTACTCAGGAATGAGCAGTTCTTC. The chain uses TRBV7-2 and TRBJ2-1; D uncertain. The length of the CDR3 is 12 residues. Per the germline V gene, CDR1 is SGHTA and CDR2 is FQGNSA. V was pared by 2 bases and J by 7 bases, with 6 bases between.

The chain combines TRBV19 with TRBJ2-1; 13 bases map to TRBD2. Per germline, CDR1 LNHDA and CDR2 SQIVND (reference sequence). V lost 3 bases, J lost 6 bases, and 2 bases stayed unmatched. CDR3 length equals 15 residues. The CDR3 nucleotides are TGTGCCAGTAGTATTGGACTAGCGGGAGCCAATGAGCAGTTCTTC. Translated: CASSIGLAGANEQFF.

This sequence joins TRBV19 and TRBJ2-7, with 9 bases matching TRBD1. J lost 4 bases, V lost 3 bases, and 7 bases had no gene match. CDR3 length: 15 amino acids. Per the germline V gene, CDR1 is LNHDA and CDR2 is SQIVND (reference sequence). CDR3 DNA: TGTGCCAGTAGTATGAGGGACAGGGAAGGTTACGAGCAGTACTTC. This sequence encodes CASSMRDREGYEQYF.

This clone appeared once. CDR3 sequence reads: CASSLLSGYEQYF. The CDR3 DNA reads as TGTGCCAGCAGCTTGCTTAGCGGCTACGAGCAGTACTTC. The chain employs TRBV13 and TRBJ2-7, with TRBD2 as a possible D gene (6 bases). The CDR3 is 13 residues long. Trimming shortened V by 3 bases and J by 3 bases, and 9 bases separated the two germline ends. Per the germline V gene, CDR1 is PRHDT and CDR2 is FYEKMQ (reference sequence). Drawing the rest from reference TRBV13 and TRBJ2-7, the complete variable domain is AAGVIQSPRHLIKEKRETATLKCYPIPRHDTVYWYQQGPGQDPQFLISFYEKMQSDKGSIPDRFSAQQFSDYHSELNMSSLELGDSALYFCASSLLSGYEQYFGPGTRLTVT.

With regard to this clone: Other DNA sequences from this sample encode an identical CDR3 as well. The V call is TRBV18, the J call TRBJ2-7, with a weak D call TRBD2 (5 bases). In germline, CDR1 is KGHSH, CDR2 LQKENI. CDR3 length: 12 residues. The V end lost 2 bases, the J end lost 4 bases, and 6 bases lay between the germline ends. CDR3 protein: CASSPGGYEQYF. CDR3 nucleotides: TGTGCCAGCTCACCAGGCGGGTACGAGCAGTACTTC.